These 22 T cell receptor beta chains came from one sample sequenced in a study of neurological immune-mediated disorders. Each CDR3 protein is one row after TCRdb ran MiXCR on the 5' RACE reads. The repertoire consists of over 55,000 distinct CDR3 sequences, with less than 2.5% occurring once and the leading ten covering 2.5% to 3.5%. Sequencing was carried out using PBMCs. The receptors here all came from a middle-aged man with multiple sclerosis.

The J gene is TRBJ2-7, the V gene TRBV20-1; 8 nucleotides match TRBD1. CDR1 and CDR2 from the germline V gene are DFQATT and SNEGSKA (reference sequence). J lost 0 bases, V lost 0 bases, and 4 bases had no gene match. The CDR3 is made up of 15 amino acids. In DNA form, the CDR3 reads TGCAGTGCTAGAGATTACAGGGGGGCCTCCTACGAGCAGTACTTC. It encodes CSARDYRGASYEQYF.

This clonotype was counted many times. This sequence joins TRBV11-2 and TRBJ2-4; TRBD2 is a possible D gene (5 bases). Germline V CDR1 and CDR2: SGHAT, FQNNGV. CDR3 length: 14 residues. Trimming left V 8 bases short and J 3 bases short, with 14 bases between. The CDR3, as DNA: TGTGCCAGCTGGACCCCGAGGGACAAAAACATTCAGTACTTC. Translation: CASWTPRDKNIQYF.

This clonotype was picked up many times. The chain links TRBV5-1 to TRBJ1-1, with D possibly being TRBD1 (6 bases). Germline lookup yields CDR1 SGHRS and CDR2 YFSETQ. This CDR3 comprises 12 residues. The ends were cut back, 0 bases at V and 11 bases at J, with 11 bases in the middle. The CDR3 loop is CASSLDGTWAFF. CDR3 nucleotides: TGCGCCAGCAGCTTGGACGGGACATGGGCTTTCTTT.

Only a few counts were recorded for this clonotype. CDR3 sequence (DNA): TGCGCCAGCAGCCAAGATTCAAAGGGAGGCTACACCTTC. Translated, it gives CASSQDSKGGYTF. The V gene is TRBV4-3, the J gene TRBJ1-2, with unresolved D. V was trimmed by 0 bases and J by 8 bases, leaving 10 bases between them. Germline V gives CDR1 LGHNA, CDR2 YSLEER. The CDR3 extends over 13 amino acids.

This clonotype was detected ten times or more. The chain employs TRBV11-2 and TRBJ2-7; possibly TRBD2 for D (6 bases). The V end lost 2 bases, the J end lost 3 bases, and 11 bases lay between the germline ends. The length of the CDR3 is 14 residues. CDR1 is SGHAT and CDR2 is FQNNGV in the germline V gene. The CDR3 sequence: CASSLQGGFYEQYF. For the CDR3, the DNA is TGTGCCAGCAGCTTACAGGGAGGCTTCTACGAGCAGTACTTC. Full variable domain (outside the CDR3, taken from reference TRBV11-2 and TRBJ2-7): EAGVAQSPRYKIIEKRQSVAFWCNPISGHATLYWYQQILGQGPKLLIQFQNNGVVDDSQLPKDRFSAERLKGVDSTLKIQPAKLEDSAVYLCASSLQGGFYEQYFGPGTRLTVT.

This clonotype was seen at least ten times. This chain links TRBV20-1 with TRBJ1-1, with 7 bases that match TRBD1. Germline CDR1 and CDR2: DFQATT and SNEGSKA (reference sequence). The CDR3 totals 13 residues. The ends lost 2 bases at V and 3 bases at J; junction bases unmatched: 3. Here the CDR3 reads CSARSDRYTEAFF. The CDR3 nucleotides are TGCAGTGCTAGATCGGACAGGTACACTGAAGCTTTCTTT.

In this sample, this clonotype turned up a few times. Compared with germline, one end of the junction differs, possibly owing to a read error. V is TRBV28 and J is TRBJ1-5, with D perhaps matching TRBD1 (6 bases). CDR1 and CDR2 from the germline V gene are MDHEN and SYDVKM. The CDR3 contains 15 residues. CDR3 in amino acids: CASRFSGASNKTQNF. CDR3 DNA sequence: TGTGCCAGCAGGTTCTCGGGGGCGAGCAATAAGACCCAGAATTTT.

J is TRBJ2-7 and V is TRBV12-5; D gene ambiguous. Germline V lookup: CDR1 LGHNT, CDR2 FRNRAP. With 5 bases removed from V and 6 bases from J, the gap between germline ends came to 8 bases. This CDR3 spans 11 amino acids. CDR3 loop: CASGLIIEQYF. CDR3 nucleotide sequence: TGTGCTAGTGGTCTGATCATCGAGCAGTACTTC.

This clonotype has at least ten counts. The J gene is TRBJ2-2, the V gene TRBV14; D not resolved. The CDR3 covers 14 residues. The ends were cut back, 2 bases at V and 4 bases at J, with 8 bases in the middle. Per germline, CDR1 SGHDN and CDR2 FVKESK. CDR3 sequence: CASSQTASTGELFF. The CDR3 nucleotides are TGTGCCAGCAGCCAAACAGCAAGCACCGGGGAGCTGTTTTTT. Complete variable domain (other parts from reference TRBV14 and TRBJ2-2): EAGVTQFPSHSVIEKGQTVTLRCDPISGHDNLYWYRRVMGKEIKFLLHFVKESKQDESGMPNNRFLAERTGGTYSTLKVQPAELEDSGVYFCASSQTASTGELFFGEGSRLTVL.

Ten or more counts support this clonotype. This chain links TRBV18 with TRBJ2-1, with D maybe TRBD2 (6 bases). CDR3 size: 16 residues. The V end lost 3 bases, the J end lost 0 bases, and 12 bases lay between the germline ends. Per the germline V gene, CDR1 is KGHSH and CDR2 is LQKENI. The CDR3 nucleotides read TGTGCCAGCTCACCTGTGGGGGGAACCTCCTACAATGAGCAGTTCTTC. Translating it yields CASSPVGGTSYNEQFF. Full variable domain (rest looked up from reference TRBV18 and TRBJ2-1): NAGVMQNPRHLVRRRGQEARLRCSPMKGHSHVYWYRQLPEEGLKFMVYLQKENIIDESGMPKERFSAEFPKEGPSILRIQQVVRGDSAAYFCASSPVGGTSYNEQFFGPGTRLTVL.

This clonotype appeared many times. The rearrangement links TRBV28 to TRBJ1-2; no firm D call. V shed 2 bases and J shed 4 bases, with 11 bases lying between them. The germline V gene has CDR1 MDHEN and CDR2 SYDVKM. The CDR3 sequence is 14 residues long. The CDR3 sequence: CASSLPQPIYGYTF. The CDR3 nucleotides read TGTGCCAGCAGTTTACCTCAACCGATCTATGGCTACACCTTC.

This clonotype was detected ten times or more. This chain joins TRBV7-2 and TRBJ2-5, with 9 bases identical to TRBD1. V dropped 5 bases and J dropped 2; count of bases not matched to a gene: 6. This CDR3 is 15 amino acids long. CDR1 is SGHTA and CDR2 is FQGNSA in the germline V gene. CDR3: CASSTQGAQQETQYF. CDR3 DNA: TGTGCCAGCAGCACACAGGGGGCGCAACAAGAGACCCAGTACTTC.

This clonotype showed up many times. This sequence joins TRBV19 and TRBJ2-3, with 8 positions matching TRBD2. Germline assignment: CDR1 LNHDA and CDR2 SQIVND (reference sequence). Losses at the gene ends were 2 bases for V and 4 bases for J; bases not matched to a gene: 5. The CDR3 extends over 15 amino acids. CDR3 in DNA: TGTGCCAGTAGTATAATCAGCGGGGGTGCAGATACGCAGTATTTT. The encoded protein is CASSIISGGADTQYF.

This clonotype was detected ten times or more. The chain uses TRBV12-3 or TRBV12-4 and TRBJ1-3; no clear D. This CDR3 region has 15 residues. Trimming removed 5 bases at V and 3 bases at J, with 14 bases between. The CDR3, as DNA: TGTGCCAGCAGTACCCAGGCCAGGCTTGGAAACACCATATATTTT. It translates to CASSTQARLGNTIYF.

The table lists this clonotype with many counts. The CDR3 bases are TGCGCCAGCAGCCCGAAGACCCCAATGGTGGGGGGGCCTCATGAGACCCAGTACTTC. Translating gives CASSPKTPMVGGPHETQYF. The J gene is TRBJ2-5, the V gene TRBV4-3, with D maybe TRBD2 (7 bases). Germline V gives CDR1 LGHNA, CDR2 YSLEER. V shed 4 bases and J shed 5 bases, with 29 bases lying between them. CDR3 length: 19 residues.

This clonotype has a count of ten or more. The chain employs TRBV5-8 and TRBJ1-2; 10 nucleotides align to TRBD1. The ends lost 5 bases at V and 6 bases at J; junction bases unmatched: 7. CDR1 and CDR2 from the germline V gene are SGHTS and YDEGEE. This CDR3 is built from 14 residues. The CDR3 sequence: CASRTTGGGHGYTF. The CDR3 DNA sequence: TGTGCCAGCAGAACGACAGGGGGCGGGCATGGCTACACCTTC.

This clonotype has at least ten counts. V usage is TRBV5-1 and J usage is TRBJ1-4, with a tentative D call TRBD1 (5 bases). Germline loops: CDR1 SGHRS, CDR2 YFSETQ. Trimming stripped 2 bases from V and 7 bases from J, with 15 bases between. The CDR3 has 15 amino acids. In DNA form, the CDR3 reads TGCGCCAGCAGCTTCACTCCGGGGGATATTGAAAAACTGTTTTTT. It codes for CASSFTPGDIEKLFF.

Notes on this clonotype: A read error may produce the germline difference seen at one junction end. CDR3 nucleotide sequence: TGCAGTGGAAGGAGGGGGACACAGGATACGCAGGATTTT. The encoded protein is CSGRRGTQDTQDF. J is TRBJ2-3 and V is TRBV20-1; D is tentatively TRBD1 or TRBD2 (6 bases each). The CDR3 covers 13 residues. Germline V gene lookup returns CDR1 DFQATT and CDR2 SNEGSKA (reference sequence).

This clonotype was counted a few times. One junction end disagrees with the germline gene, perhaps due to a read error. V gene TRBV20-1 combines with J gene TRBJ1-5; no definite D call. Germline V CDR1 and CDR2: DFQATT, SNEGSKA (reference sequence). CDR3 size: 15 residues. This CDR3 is CSARDVDYSNKTQNF. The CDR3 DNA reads TGCAGTGCTAGAGACGTAGATTATAGCAATAAGACCCAGAATTTT.

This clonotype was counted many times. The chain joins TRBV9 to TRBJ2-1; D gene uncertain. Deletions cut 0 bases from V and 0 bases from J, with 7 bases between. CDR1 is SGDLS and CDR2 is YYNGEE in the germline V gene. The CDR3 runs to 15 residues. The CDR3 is CASSVGASSYNEQFF. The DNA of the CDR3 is TGTGCCAGCAGCGTAGGGGCCAGCTCCTACAATGAGCAGTTCTTC.

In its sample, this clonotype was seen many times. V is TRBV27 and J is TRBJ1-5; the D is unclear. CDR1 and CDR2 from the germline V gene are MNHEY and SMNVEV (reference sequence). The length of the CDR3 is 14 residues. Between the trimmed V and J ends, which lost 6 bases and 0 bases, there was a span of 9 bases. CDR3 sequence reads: CASRPGYSNQPQHF. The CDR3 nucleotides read TGTGCCAGCAGACCAGGATATAGCAATCAGCCCCAGCATTTT.

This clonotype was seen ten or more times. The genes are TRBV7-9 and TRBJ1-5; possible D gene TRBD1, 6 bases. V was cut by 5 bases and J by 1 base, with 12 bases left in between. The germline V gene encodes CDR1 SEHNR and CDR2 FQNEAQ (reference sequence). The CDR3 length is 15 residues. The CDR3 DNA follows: TGTGCCAGCAGCCAGGGTGGACAGAGCAATCAGCCCCAGCATTTT. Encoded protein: CASSQGGQSNQPQHF.